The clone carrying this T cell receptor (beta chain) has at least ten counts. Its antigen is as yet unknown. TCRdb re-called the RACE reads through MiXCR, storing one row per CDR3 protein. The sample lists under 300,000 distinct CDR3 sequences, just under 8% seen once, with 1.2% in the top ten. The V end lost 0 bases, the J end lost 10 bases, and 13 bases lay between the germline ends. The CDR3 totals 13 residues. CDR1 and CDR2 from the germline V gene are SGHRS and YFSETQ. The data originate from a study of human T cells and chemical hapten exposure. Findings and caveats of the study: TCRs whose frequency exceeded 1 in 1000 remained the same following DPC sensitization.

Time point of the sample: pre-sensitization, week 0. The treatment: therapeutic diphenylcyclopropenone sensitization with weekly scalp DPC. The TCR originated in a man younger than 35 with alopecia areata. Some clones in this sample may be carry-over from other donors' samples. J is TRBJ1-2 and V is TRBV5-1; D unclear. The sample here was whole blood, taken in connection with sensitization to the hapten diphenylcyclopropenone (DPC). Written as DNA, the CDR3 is TGCGCCAGCAGCTTGGAAGATTCCGAATCCTACACCTTC. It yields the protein CASSLEDSESYTF.